This entry is about one T cell receptor (beta chain). The sample originates from a study of blood T cell repertoires in COVID-19. Looking at the study overall: The United States, Italy and Spain supplied acute and convalescent COVID-19 samples. The analysed material was cDNA or gDNA that came from T cells, B-cell-depleted T cells, or PBMCs.

Trimming cost V 0 bases and J 7 bases, with 6 bases left between them. Germline CDR1 LGHDT, CDR2 YNNKEL (reference sequence). The CDR3 covers 12 residues. The repertoire was sequenced with immunoSEQ multiplex PCR; TCRdb's copy has only in-frame clones and lacks some. The sample yields roughly 150,000 clones, around 83% seen once. The rearrangement uses TRBV3-1 (or the pseudogene TRBV3-2) and TRBJ1-1; D gene uncertain. The source is a woman aged 70-85 years who had recovered from COVID-19. Sequencing was done on a sample of peripheral blood. The CDR3 spells CASSQDSREAFF. The CDR3 nucleotides are TGTGCCAGCAGCCAAGATTCCCGTGAAGCTTTCTTT.